This T cell receptor (beta chain) originates from a study of OX40 agonist ivuxolimab in advanced cancers. General observations from the study: Not determined was the antigen specificity of the expanded peripheral T cells. The study observed clonal expansion of CD4+ and CD8+ blood T cells by week 6 at 0.1 to 3.0 mg/kg.

Patients with autoimmune history or systemic immunosuppression were excluded. On cycle 4 day 1 and cycle 7 day 1, as well as at baseline, blood was sampled. A word on this clone: Antigen specificity is unknown.

Libraries were prepared by immunoSEQ multiplex PCR; TCRdb keeps only in-frame clonotypes and omits some of them. Among 30,000 or so clones, under 85% were seen once, and the ten largest hold approximately 15%. CDR3 size: 14 residues. Germline CDR1 is SEHNR and CDR2 is FQNEAQ (reference sequence). Between the trimmed V and J ends, which lost 2 bases and 1 base, there was a span of 9 bases. The chain uses TRBV7-9 and TRBJ2-7; D not certain. Sequencing was performed on CD4+ or CD8+ T cells sorted from blood, taken in a trial of the OX40 agonist ivuxolimab. The receptor's source is an adult with an advanced solid tumor such as melanoma, head and neck, liver or kidney cancer. CDR3 bases: TGTGCCAGCAGCTTAATGGCTGATTCCTACGAGCAGTACTTC. Translating gives CASSLMADSYEQYF.